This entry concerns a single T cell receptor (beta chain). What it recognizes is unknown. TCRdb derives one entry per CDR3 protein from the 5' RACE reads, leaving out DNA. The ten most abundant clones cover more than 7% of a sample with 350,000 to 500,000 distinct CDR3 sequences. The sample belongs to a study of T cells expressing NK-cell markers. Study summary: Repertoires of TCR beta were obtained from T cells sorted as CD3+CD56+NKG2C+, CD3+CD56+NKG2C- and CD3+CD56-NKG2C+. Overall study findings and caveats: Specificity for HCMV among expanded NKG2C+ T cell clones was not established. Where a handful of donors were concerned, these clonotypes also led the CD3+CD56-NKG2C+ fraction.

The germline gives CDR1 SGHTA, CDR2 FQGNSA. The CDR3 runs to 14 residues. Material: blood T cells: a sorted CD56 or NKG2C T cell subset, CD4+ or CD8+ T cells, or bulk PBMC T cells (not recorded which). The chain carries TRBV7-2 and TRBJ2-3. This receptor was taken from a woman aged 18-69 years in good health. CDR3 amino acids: CASSLTSYTDTQYF.